These 14 T cell receptor beta chains came from one sample sequenced in a study of identical twins. TCRdb fed the 5' RACE reads into MiXCR, producing one record per CDR3 protein. The sample has some 97,000 distinct CDR3 sequences, about 6% seen once; the top ten hold roughly 12%. Input material: memory T cells sorted from blood. These receptors originate from a woman between 50 and 59 years old in good health.

The table lists this clonotype with many counts. The genes are TRBV9 and TRBJ2-1; D gene unclear. V lost 0 bases to trimming and J lost 3 bases, with 7 bases between them. In germline, CDR1 is SGDLS, CDR2 YYNGEE. CDR3 size: 14 residues. CDR3 sequence (DNA): TGTGCCAGCAGCGTAGCAGCTAACTACAATGAGCAGTTCTTC. It codes for CASSVAANYNEQFF.

This clonotype was observed at least ten times. The chain carries TRBV4-1 and TRBJ2-4; D is undetermined. The V end was cut by 0 bases, the J end by 0 bases, with 9 bases between. The CDR3 length is 16 residues. Germline values: CDR1 MGHRA, CDR2 YSYEKL. The CDR3 nucleotides read TGCGCCAGCAGCCAAGATAGTGGTTTAGCCAAAAACATTCAGTACTTC. As protein: CASSQDSGLAKNIQYF.

V usage is TRBV6-4 and J usage is TRBJ1-1; D uncertain. V lost 2 bases to trimming and J lost 3 bases, with 7 bases between them. Germline-derived CDR1 and CDR2 are MRHNA and SNTAGT. CDR3 size: 13 residues. This chain's CDR3 is CASSDGIYTEAFF. DNA for the CDR3: TGTGCCAGCAGTGACGGGATCTACACTGAAGCTTTCTTT.

This clonotype was seen repeatedly, ten times or more. This chain joins TRBV3-1 and TRBJ2-3, with D maybe TRBD2 (6 bases). Between the trimmed V and J ends, which lost 4 bases and 0 bases, there was a span of 11 bases. CDR3 length: 15 amino acids. The germline gives CDR1 LGHDT, CDR2 YNNKEL (reference sequence). CDR3 bases: TGTGCCAGCAGCCCCGTAAGCGGGAGCACAGATACGCAGTATTTT. It encodes CASSPVSGSTDTQYF.

V gene TRBV7-2 combines with J gene TRBJ2-7, with D tentatively TRBD1 (5 bases). Germline CDR1 SGHTA, CDR2 FQGNSA. V lost 1 base, J lost 5 bases, and 12 bases lay in between. The CDR3 runs to 14 residues. This CDR3 reads CASSLVKGLNEQYF. The DNA for the CDR3 is TGTGCCAGCAGCTTAGTGAAGGGGTTGAACGAGCAGTACTTC. Based on the CDR3 plus reference TRBV7-2 and TRBJ2-7, the full variable domain is GAGVSQSPSNKVTEKGKDVELRCDPISGHTALYWYRQSLGQGLEFLIYFQGNSAPDKSGLPSDRFSAERTGGSVSTLTIQRTQQEDSAVYLCASSLVKGLNEQYFGPGTRLTVT.

This clonotype was counted ten times or more. The rearrangement uses TRBV6-1 and TRBJ1-5; D might be TRBD1 (5 bases). From germline, CDR1 is MNHNS and CDR2 SASEGT. V dropped 7 bases and J dropped 4 bases, with 14 bases sitting between them. This CDR3 is 14 amino acids long. The CDR3 sequence is CASTGTLENQPQHF. The CDR3 DNA follows: TGTGCCAGCACGGGGACCCTTGAAAATCAGCCCCAGCATTTT.

The V gene is TRBV5-8, the J gene TRBJ2-1; 7 bases are shared with TRBD2. With 4 bases clipped from V and 6 bases from J, the junction kept 10 bases outside the gene matches. The CDR3 extends over 15 amino acids. CDR1 is SGHTS and CDR2 is YDEGEE in the germline V gene. The CDR3 sequence is CASSHRGEASNEQFF. CDR3 sequence (DNA): TGTGCCAGCAGCCACCGGGGGGAGGCCTCCAATGAGCAGTTCTTC.

This clonotype was seen at least ten times. The J gene is TRBJ2-1, the V gene TRBV7-2; possible D gene TRBD2, 5 bases. The CDR3 covers 14 residues. The V end was cut by 5 bases, the J end by 3 bases, with 11 bases between. Germline lookup yields CDR1 SGHTA and CDR2 FQGNSA. The CDR3 region has the DNA TGTGCCAGCAGCACCCGGGAACGCTACAATGAGCAGTTCTTC. The encoded protein is CASSTRERYNEQFF.

This clonotype showed up many times. The rearrangement uses TRBV6-6 and TRBJ2-7; TRBD2 aligns across 7 bases. Per germline, CDR1 MNHNY and CDR2 SVGAGI (reference sequence). CDR3 length: 15 residues. The ends lost 6 bases at V and 4 bases at J; junction bases unmatched: 12. This CDR3 is CASSLGTIPRYEQYV. The CDR3 DNA is TGTGCCAGCAGCTTGGGGACTATCCCCCGGTACGAGCAGTACGTC.

The table lists this clonotype with a few counts. The chain is built from TRBV6-1 and TRBJ2-3; 10 nucleotides align to TRBD2. V was clipped by 6 bases and J by 5 bases; unmatched bases: 8. The V gene's germline CDR1 is MNHNS and CDR2 SASEGT. This CDR3 is built from 15 residues. CDR3 residues: CASRRAGGAQDTQYF. CDR3 nucleotide sequence: TGTGCCAGCAGGAGAGCGGGAGGGGCTCAAGATACGCAGTATTTT.

This clonotype was seen only a few times. The CDR3 nucleotides read TGCGCCAGCAGCCCCTCAGGGAGCGTGAACACTGAAGCTTTCTTT. Protein: CASSPSGSVNTEAFF. The chain joins TRBV5-1 to TRBJ1-1, with D possibly being TRBD1 (5 bases). V was pared by 4 bases and J by 0 bases, with 13 bases between. Germline CDR1 and CDR2: SGHRS and YFSETQ. The CDR3 consists of 15 residues. The variable domain in full, completed from reference TRBV5-1 and TRBJ1-1, reads KAGVTQTPRYLIKTRGQQVTLSCSPISGHRSVSWYQQTPGQGLQFLFEYFSETQRNKGNFPGRFSGRQFSNSRSEMNVSTLELGDSALYLCASSPSGSVNTEAFFGQGTRLTVV.

The table lists this clonotype with many counts. The DNA of the CDR3 is TGTGCCAGCAGCTTAGGACGGAGCTCTGGAAACACCATATATTTT. It yields the protein CASSLGRSSGNTIYF. The gene calls are TRBV13 and TRBJ1-3; D remains ambiguous. The CDR3 is 15 residues long. In germline, CDR1 is PRHDT, CDR2 FYEKMQ (reference sequence). V was shortened by 0 bases and J by 0 bases, with 6 bases between the two germline ends.

This clonotype came up many times. The chain joins TRBV7-9 to TRBJ2-5; possible D gene TRBD2, 6 bases. V was trimmed by 5 bases and J by 9 bases, leaving 16 bases between them. The CDR3 sequence is 13 residues long. Germline CDR1 reads SEHNR; CDR2 reads FQNEAQ (reference sequence). For the CDR3, the DNA is TGTGCCAGCAGCCCCCGGGAGCCGGGGGCCCAGTACTTC. This sequence encodes CASSPREPGAQYF.

This clonotype has just a few counts. The chain employs TRBV5-1 and TRBJ2-7; TRBD2 aligns across 12 bases. The CDR3 runs to 16 residues. Looked up from germline, CDR1 is SGHRS and CDR2 is YFSETQ. Trimming took 4 bases from V and 2 from J; bases not matched to a gene: 7. The CDR3 sequence is CASSPGLAGITYEQYF. CDR3 sequence (DNA): TGCGCCAGCAGCCCTGGACTAGCGGGAATCACCTACGAGCAGTACTTC.